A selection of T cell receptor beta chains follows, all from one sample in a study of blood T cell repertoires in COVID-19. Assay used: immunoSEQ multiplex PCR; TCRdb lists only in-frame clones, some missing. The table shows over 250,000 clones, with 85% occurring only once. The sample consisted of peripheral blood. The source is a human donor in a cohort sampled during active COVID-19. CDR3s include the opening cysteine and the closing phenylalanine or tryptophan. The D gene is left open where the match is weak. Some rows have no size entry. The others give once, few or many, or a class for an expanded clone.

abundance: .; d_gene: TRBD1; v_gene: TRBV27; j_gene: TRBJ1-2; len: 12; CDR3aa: CASSSGGKGYTF; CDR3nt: TGTGCCAGCAGTTCAGGGGGTAAGGGCTACACCTTC
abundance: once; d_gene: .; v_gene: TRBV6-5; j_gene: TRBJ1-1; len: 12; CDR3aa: CATRLLRTEAFF; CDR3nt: TGTGCCACCCGACTACTTCGAACTGAAGCTTTCTTT
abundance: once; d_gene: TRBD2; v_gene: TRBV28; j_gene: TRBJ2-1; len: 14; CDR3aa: CASSSTSGRGEQFF; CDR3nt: TGTGCCAGCAGTTCGACTAGCGGGAGAGGTGAGCAGTTCTTC
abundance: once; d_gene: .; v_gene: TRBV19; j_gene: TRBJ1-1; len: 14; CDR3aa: CASSVGGPNTEAFF; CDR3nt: TGTGCCAGTAGTGTGGGGGGGCCCAACACTGAAGCTTTCTTT
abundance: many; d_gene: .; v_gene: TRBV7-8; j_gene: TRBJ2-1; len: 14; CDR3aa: CASSLGQAFNEQFF; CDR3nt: TGTGCCAGCAGCTTAGGACAGGCGTTCAATGAGCAGTTCTTC
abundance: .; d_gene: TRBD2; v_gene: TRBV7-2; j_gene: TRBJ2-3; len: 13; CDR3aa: CATTSGSSDTQYF; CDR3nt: TGTGCCACCACTAGCGGGAGTTCTGATACGCAGTATTTT
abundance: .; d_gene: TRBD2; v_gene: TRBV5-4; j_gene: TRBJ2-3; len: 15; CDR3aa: CASKGLAGERGTQYF; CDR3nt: TGTGCCAGCAAAGGACTAGCGGGAGAGAGGGGTACGCAGTATTTT
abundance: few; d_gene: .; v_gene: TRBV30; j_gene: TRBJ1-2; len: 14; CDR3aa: CAWSETGLNYGYTF; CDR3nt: TGTGCCTGGAGTGAGACAGGTCTTAACTATGGCTACACCTTC
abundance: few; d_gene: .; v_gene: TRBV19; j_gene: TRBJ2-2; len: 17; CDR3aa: CASSNPRRAWDTGELFF; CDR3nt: TGTGCCAGTAGTAATCCCCGGAGGGCCTGGGACACCGGGGAGCTGTTTTTT
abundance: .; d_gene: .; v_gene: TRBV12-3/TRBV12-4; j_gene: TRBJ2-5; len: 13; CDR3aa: CASRIQGEETQYF; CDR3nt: TGTGCCAGCAGGATACAGGGAGAAGAGACCCAGTACTTC
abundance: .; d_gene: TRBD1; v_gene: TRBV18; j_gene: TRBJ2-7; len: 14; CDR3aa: CASSPDRGAYEQYF; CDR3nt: TGTGCCAGCTCACCGGACAGGGGGGCCTACGAGCAGTACTTC
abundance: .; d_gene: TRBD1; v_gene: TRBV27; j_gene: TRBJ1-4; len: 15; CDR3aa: CASRQAGGTNEKLFF; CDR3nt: TGTGCCAGCAGGCAAGCAGGGGGCACTAATGAAAAACTGTTTTTT
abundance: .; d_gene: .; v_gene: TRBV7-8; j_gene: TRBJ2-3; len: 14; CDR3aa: CASSGSGVPDTQYF; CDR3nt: TGTGCCAGCAGCGGGTCGGGAGTCCCAGATACGCAGTATTTT
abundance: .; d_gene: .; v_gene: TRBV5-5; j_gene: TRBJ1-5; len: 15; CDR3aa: CASSLATDSNQPQHF; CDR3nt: TGTGCCAGCAGCTTGGCGACAGACAGTAATCAGCCCCAGCATTTT
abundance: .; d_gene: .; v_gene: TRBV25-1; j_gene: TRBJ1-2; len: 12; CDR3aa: CASSLSDYGYTF; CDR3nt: TGTGCCAGCAGTTTATCAGACTATGGCTACACCTTC
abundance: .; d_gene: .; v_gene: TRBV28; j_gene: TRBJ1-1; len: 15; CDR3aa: CASRSPTGLNTEAFF; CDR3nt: TGTGCCAGCAGGTCTCCCACAGGTTTGAACACTGAAGCTTTCTTT
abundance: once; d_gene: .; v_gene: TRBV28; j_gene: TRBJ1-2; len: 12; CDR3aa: CASSLDGALGTF; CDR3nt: TGTGCCAGCAGTTTAGATGGGGCTCTCGGCACCTTC
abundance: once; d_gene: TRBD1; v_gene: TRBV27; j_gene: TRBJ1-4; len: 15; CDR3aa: CASSRTGTVSEKLFF; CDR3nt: TGTGCCAGCAGTCGCACCGGGACAGTATCCGAAAAACTGTTTTTT
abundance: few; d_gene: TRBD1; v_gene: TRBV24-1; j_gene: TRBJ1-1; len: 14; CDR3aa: CATTSGQGGTEAFF; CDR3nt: TGTGCCACCACCTCAGGACAGGGAGGCACTGAAGCTTTCTTT
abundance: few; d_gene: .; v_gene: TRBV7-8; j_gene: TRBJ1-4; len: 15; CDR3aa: CASSPTSGIHEKLFF; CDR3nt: TGTGCCAGCAGCCCCACCTCGGGGATCCATGAAAAACTGTTTTTT
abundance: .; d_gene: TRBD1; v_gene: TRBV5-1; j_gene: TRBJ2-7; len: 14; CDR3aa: CASSSSWDSYEQYF; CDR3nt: TGCGCCAGCAGTTCTTCATGGGACAGCTACGAGCAGTACTTC
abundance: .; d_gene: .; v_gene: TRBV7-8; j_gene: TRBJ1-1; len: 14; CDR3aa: CASSFGKGGASAFF; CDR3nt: TGTGCCAGCAGCTTTGGGAAAGGAGGGGCCTCAGCTTTCTTT
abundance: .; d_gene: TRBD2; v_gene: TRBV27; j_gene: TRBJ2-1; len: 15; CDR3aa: CASTVFPSGDNEQFF; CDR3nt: TGTGCCAGCACGGTGTTTCCTAGCGGTGACAATGAGCAGTTCTTC
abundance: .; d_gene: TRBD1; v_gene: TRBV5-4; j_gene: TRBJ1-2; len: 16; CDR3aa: CASTPGQGAVNYGYTF; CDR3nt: TGTGCCAGCACGCCAGGACAGGGGGCGGTTAACTATGGCTACACCTTC
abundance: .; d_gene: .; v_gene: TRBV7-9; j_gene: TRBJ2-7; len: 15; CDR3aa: CASSSSPYPSYEQYF; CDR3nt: TGTGCCAGCAGCTCGTCCCCTTATCCTTCCTACGAGCAGTACTTC
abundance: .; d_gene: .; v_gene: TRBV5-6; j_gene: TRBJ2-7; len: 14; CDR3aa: CASSPPEVVHEQYF; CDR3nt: TGTGCCAGCAGCCCCCCTGAGGTGGTACACGAGCAGTACTTC
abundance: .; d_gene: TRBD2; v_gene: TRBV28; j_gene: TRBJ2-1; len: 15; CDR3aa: CASTTGRRGRNEQFF; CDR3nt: TGTGCCAGCACCACCGGGAGGCGGGGGAGGAATGAGCAGTTCTTC
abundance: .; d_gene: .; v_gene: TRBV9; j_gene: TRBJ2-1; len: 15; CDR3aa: CASSARGSAYNEQFF; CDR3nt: TGTGCCAGCAGCGCCAGGGGCAGCGCCTACAATGAGCAGTTCTTC
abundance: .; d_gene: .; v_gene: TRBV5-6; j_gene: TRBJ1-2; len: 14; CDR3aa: CASSQTVIHYGYTF; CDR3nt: TGTGCCAGCAGCCAAACAGTGATCCACTATGGCTACACCTTC
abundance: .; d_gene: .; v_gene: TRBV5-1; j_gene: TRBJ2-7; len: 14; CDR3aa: CASSFSGSTYEQYF; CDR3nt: TGCGCCAGCAGCTTTTCGGGGTCCACCTACGAGCAGTACTTC
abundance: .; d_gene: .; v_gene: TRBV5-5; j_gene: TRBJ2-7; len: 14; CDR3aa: CASSSSGFLYEQYF; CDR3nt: TGTGCCAGCAGCTCCTCAGGGTTCCTTTACGAGCAGTACTTC
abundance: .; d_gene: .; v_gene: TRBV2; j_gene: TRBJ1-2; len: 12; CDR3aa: CASSVDLGGYTF; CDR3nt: TGTGCCAGCAGTGTCGATCTTGGCGGCTACACCTTC
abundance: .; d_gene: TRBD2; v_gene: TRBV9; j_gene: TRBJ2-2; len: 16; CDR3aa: CASSDKTSVRTGELFF; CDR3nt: TGTGCCAGCAGCGACAAGACTAGCGTACGCACCGGGGAGCTGTTTTTT
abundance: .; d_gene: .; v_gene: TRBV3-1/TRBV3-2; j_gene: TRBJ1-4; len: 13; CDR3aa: CASSLSGEEKLFF; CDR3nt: TGTGCCAGCAGCCTCTCAGGGGAAGAAAAACTGTTTTTT
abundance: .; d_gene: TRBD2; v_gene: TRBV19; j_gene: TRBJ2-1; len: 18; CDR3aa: CASSIMYPGLVYYNEQFF; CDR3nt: TGTGCCAGTAGTATTATGTACCCGGGACTAGTATACTACAATGAGCAGTTCTTC
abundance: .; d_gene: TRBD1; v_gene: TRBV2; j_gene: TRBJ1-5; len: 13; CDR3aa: CASRGQVGQPQHF; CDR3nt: TGTGCCAGCAGGGGACAGGTGGGACAGCCCCAGCATTTT
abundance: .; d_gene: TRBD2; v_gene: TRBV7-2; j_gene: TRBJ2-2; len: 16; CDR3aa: CASRPTGTRGTGELFF; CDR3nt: TGTGCCAGCAGACCAACCGGGACTAGGGGCACCGGGGAGCTGTTTTTT
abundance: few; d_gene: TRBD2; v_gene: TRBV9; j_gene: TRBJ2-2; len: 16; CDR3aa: CASSPREVSGSRELFF; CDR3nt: TGTGCCAGCAGCCCCAGGGAGGTTAGCGGGAGCCGGGAGCTGTTTTTT
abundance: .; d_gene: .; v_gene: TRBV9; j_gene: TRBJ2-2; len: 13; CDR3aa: CASSVGVTGELFF; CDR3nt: TGTGCCAGCAGCGTAGGAGTAACCGGGGAGCTGTTTTTT